The 8 T cell receptor beta chains in this list originate from one sample, sequenced in a study of blood T cell repertoires in COVID-19. Assay used: immunoSEQ multiplex PCR; TCRdb lists only in-frame clones, some missing. The data contain tens of thousands of clones, nearly 80% of them singletons. The source material was peripheral blood. These receptors came from a man between 65 and 79 years old with COVID-19, enrolled during active disease.

This chain joins TRBV6-5 and TRBJ2-7, with 7 bases matching TRBD2. This CDR3 spans 13 amino acids. V was clipped by 5 bases and J by 3 bases; unmatched bases: 4. The germline V gene encodes CDR1 MNHEY and CDR2 SVGAGI. CDR3 in DNA: TGTGCCAGCAGTCTAGGGACTAACTACGAGCAGTACTTC. Protein product: CASSLGTNYEQYF.

The rearrangement links TRBV11-3 to TRBJ2-2; tentative D call: TRBD1 (5 bases). This CDR3 is built from 15 residues. V dropped 4 bases and J dropped 2 bases, with 11 bases sitting between them. Germline V gene lookup returns CDR1 SGHNT and CDR2 YENEEA. The CDR3 region has the DNA TGTGCCAGCAGCTCCCGACAGCTTAACACCGGGGAGCTGTTTTTT. Amino acid sequence: CASSSRQLNTGELFF.

This clone was seen once. This sequence joins TRBV12-3 or TRBV12-4 and TRBJ2-4, with unresolved D. V lost 6 bases, J lost 8 bases, and 11 bases lay in between. The CDR3 length is 12 residues. As DNA, the CDR3 is TGTGCCAGCAGCTGGTCTGAGGACATTCAGTACTTC. Protein sequence: CASSWSEDIQYF.

The rearrangement uses TRBV27 and TRBJ1-2; 8 nucleotides match TRBD1. Germline assignment: CDR1 MNHEY and CDR2 SMNVEV (reference sequence). CDR3 length: 14 amino acids. The V segment lost 7 bases and the J segment 7 bases; nucleotides outside the gene matches: 11. The CDR3 DNA reads TGTGCCAGCAAGGGCCTCAGGGGGCCGAGTGGCTACACCTTC. Translating gives CASKGLRGPSGYTF.

The gene calls are TRBV11-3 and TRBJ2-6; 9 bases fit TRBD1. V was pared by 0 bases and J by 0 bases, with 6 bases of the junction left unmatched. CDR1 SGHNT and CDR2 YENEEA come from the germline V gene. This CDR3 contains 19 residues. The CDR3 bases are TGTGCCAGCAGCTTAGATGGTGAGACAGGGGGCTCTGGGGCCAACGTCCTGACTTTC. Its translation: CASSLDGETGGSGANVLTF. The full variable domain, its missing parts supplied by reference TRBV11-3 and TRBJ2-6, is EAGVVQSPRYKIIEKKQPVAFWCNPISGHNTLYWYLQNLGQGPELLIRYENEEAVDDSQLPKDRFSAERLKGVDSTLKIQPAELGDSAVYLCASSLDGETGGSGANVLTFGAGSRLTVL.

This chain uses TRBV19 with TRBJ2-3; D is unclear. The CDR3 length is 12 residues. CDR1 and CDR2 from the germline V gene are LNHDA and SQIVND (reference sequence). V was shortened by 5 bases and J by 4 bases, with 7 bases between the two germline ends. The CDR3 nucleotides are TGTGCCAGTAGTCCCAGCGCAGATACGCAGTATTTT. This translates into CASSPSADTQYF.

This clone has ten or more counts. The chain is built from TRBV7-8 and TRBJ1-3; TRBD1 matches at 9 bases. Trimming took 3 bases from V and 4 from J; bases not matched to a gene: 13. The germline gives CDR1 SGHVS, CDR2 FQNEAQ. This CDR3 is built from 18 residues. CDR3 loop: CASSFLPGQGPEGNTIYF. In DNA, the CDR3 is TGTGCCAGCAGCTTCCTACCGGGACAGGGACCTGAAGGAAACACCATATATTTT.

This rearrangement joins TRBV2 to TRBJ1-4, with a tentative D call TRBD1 (6 bases). This CDR3 region has 15 residues. The V gene's germline CDR1 is SNHLY and CDR2 FYNNEI. V lost 7 bases and J 3 bases, leaving 15 bases between the germline ends. The CDR3 loop is CASIHRQVPNEKLFF. DNA for the CDR3: TGTGCCAGCATTCATCGACAGGTCCCTAATGAAAAACTGTTTTTT.